This TCR beta chain was profiled in a study of T cell changes during pregnancy in multiple sclerosis. This clone was seen only once. Here immunoSEQ multiplex PCR was the method, and the copy in TCRdb shows in-frame clones only, minus some. Here the sample spans about 36,000 clones, around nine tenths being singletons. This TCR derives from a female donor with multiple sclerosis, enrolled in a pregnancy study. Here the sequenced sample was CD4+ T cells from peripheral blood mononuclear cells, taken in the first trimester of pregnancy.

The CDR3 sequence: CASSLAFFSGANVLTF. CDR3 nucleotides: TGCGCCAGCAGCTTGGCGTTCTTCTCTGGGGCCAACGTCCTGACTTTC. V is TRBV5-1 and J is TRBJ2-6; D ambiguous. Germline values: CDR1 SGHRS, CDR2 YFSETQ. Trimming took 0 bases from V and 0 from J, leaving 7 bases between them. CDR3 length: 16 residues. The variable domain in full, completed from reference TRBV5-1 and TRBJ2-6, reads KAGVTQTPRYLIKTRGQQVTLSCSPISGHRSVSWYQQTPGQGLQFLFEYFSETQRNKGNFPGRFSGRQFSNSRSEMNVSTLELGDSALYLCASSLAFFSGANVLTFGAGSRLTVL.